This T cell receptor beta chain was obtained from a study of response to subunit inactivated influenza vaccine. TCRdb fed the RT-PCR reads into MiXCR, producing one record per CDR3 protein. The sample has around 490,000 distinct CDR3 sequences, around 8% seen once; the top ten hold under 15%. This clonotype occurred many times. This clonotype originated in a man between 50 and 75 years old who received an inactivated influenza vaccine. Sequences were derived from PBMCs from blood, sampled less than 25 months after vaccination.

This CDR3 reads CASSSAGGSSGELFF. The CDR3 region has the DNA TGTGCCAGCAGCTCGGCCGGCGGGAGTTCCGGGGAGCTGTTTTTT. The chain uses TRBV7-3 and TRBJ2-2; 7 nucleotides align to TRBD2. J lost 6 bases, V lost 4 bases, and 8 bases had no gene match. Germline V gene sequence: CDR1 SGHTA, CDR2 FQGTGA. This CDR3 is 15 amino acids long.